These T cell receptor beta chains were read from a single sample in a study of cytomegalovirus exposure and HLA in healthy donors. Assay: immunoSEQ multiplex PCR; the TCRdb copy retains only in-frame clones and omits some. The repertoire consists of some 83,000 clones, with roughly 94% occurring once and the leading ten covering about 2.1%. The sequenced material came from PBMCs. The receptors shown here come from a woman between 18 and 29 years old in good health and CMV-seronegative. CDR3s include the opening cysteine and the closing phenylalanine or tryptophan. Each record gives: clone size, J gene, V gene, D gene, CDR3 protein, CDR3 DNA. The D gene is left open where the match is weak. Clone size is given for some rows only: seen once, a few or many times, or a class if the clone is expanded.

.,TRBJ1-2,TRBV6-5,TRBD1,CASSFAGTGGRDGYTF,TGTGCCAGCAGTTTTGCCGGGACAGGGGGCAGGGATGGCTACACCTTC
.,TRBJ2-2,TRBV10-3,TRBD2,CAISESVLAHTGELFF,TGTGCCATCAGTGAGTCTGTACTAGCGCACACCGGGGAGCTGTTTTTT
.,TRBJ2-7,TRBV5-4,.,CASSLVGSYEQYF,TGTGCCAGCAGCTTGGTCGGTTCCTACGAGCAGTACTTC
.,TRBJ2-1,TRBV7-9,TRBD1,CASSLDRGDNEQFF,TGTGCCAGCAGCTTGGACAGGGGGGACAATGAGCAGTTCTTC
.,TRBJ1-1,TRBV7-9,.,CASSTVRGLTNTEAFF,TGTGCCAGCAGCACGGTCAGGGGACTAACGAACACTGAAGCTTTCTTT
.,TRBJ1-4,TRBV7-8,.,CASSSPTGVNEKLFF,TGTGCCAGCAGCTCCCCTACGGGGGTTAATGAAAAACTGTTTTTT
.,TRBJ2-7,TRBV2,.,CASSLYEQYF,TGTGCGAGCTCCTTATACGAGCAGTACTTC
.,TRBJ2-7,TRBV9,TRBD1,CARDGQDSYEQYF,TGTGCCAGAGACGGACAGGACTCCTACGAGCAGTACTTC
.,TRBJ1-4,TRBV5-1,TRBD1,CASSKTGQGIEKLFF,TGCGCCAGCAGCAAAACGGGACAGGGGATTGAAAAACTGTTTTTT
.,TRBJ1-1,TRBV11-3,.,CASSLSPVNTEAFF,TGTGCCAGCAGCTTAAGTCCAGTGAACACTGAAGCTTTCTTT
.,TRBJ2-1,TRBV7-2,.,CASSNRDEQFF,TGTGCCAGCAGCAATCGTGATGAGCAGTTCTTC
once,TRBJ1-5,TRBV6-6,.,CASSDTSNQPQHF,TGTGCCAGCAGTGACACAAGCAATCAGCCCCAGCATTTT
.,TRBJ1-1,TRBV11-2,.,CASSLSRANTEAFF,TGTGCCAGCAGCTTGTCCAGGGCGAACACTGAAGCTTTCTTT
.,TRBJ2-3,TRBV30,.,CAWSVLGSDTQYF,TGTGCCTGGAGTGTACTAGGGTCTGATACGCAGTATTTT
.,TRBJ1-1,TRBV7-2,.,CASSLEFRGRTEAFF,TGTGCCAGCAGCTTGGAGTTTAGGGGTCGGACTGAAGCTTTCTTT
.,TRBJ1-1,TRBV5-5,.,CASSPPGHTLTEAFF,TGTGCCAGCAGCCCCCCCGGACACACTTTGACTGAAGCTTTCTTT
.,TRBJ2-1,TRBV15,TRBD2,CATSLRLASGNEQFF,TGTGCCACCAGCTTAAGACTAGCGAGTGGGAATGAGCAGTTCTTC
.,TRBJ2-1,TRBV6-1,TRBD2,CASSHLAGERDEQFF,TGTGCCAGCAGTCACCTAGCGGGAGAACGGGATGAGCAGTTCTTC
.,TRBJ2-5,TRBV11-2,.,CASSLGQVRETQYF,TGTGCCAGCAGCTTAGGACAGGTCCGGGAGACCCAGTACTTC
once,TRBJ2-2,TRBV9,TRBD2,CASSATSGMIGELFF,TGTGCCAGCAGCGCGACTAGCGGGATGATCGGGGAGCTGTTTTTT
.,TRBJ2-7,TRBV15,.,CATSRDWGQGLRQYF,TGTGCCACCAGCAGAGATTGGGGCCAGGGCCTTCGGCAGTACTTC
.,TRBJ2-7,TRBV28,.,CASSSTGTPISYEQYF,TGTGCCAGCAGTTCCACCGGGACTCCCATTTCCTACGAGCAGTACTTC
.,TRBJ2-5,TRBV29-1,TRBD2,CSVAYYGTSVGETQYF,TGCAGCGTTGCCTACTACGGGACTAGCGTTGGAGAGACCCAGTACTTC
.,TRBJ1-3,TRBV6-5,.,CASMRDSGNTIYF,TGTGCCAGCATGCGGGACTCTGGAAACACCATATATTTT
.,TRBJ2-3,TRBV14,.,CASGSYTDTQYF,TGTGCCAGCGGCTCATACACAGATACGCAGTATTTT
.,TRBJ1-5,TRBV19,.,CASRERDGNQPQHF,TGTGCCAGTAGGGAGAGGGATGGCAATCAGCCCCAGCATTTT
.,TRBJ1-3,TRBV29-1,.,CSGRRGSGNTIYF,TGCAGCGGAAGACGAGGCTCTGGAAACACCATATATTTT
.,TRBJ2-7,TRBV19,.,CASSIEQDYEQYF,TGTGCCAGTAGTATTGAACAGGACTACGAGCAGTACTTC
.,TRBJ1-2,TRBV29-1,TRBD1,CSVNRDRGYGYTF,TGCAGCGTAAACCGGGACAGAGGATATGGCTACACCTTC
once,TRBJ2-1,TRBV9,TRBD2,CASSGLAGGSYNEQFF,TGTGCCAGCAGCGGACTAGCGGGAGGCTCCTACAATGAGCAGTTCTTC
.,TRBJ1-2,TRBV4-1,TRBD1,CASSQAPGTAHGYTF,TGCGCCAGCAGCCAAGCCCCCGGGACAGCCCATGGCTACACCTTC
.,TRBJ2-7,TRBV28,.,CASISSHTSYEQYF,TGTGCCAGCATCTCTAGTCATACCTCCTACGAGCAGTACTTC
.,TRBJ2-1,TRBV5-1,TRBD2,CASSAGLAEEQFF,TGCGCCAGCAGCGCGGGACTAGCGGAAGAGCAGTTCTTC
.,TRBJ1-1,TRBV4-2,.,CASSQVGQGNTEAFF,TGTGCCAGCAGCCAAGTTGGCCAGGGGAACACTGAAGCTTTCTTT
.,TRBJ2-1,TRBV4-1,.,CASSQLDILSYNEQFF,TGCGCCAGCAGCCAATTGGACATTTTATCCTACAATGAGCAGTTCTTC
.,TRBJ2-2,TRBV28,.,CASSGLRGRAGELFF,TGTGCCAGCAGTGGCCTACGGGGTAGGGCCGGGGAGCTGTTTTTT
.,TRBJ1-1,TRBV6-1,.,CASSELGAGDTEAFF,TGTGCCAGCAGTGAACTGGGGGCTGGAGACACTGAAGCTTTCTTT
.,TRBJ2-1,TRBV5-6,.,CASSLSLSYNEQFF,TGTGCCAGCAGCTTGTCACTCTCCTACAATGAGCAGTTCTTC
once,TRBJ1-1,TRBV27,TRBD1,CASSFTGTGWTEAFF,TGTGCCAGCAGTTTCACCGGGACAGGGTGGACTGAAGCTTTCTTT
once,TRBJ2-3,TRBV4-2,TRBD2,CASSQVSGGNTDTQYF,TGTGCCAGCAGCCAAGTATCCGGGGGGAATACAGATACGCAGTATTTT
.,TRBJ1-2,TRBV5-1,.,CASSFNTRNYGYTF,TGCGCCAGCAGCTTTAATACAAGAAACTATGGCTACACCTTC
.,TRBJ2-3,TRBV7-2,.,CASSFLGPDTQYF,TGTGCCAGCAGCTTCTTGGGGCCAGATACGCAGTATTTT
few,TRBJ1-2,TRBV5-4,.,CASSFGDLWYYGYTF,TGTGCCAGCAGCTTTGGCGACTTATGGTACTATGGCTACACCTTC
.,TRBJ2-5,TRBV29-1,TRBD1,CSVDEKTRDRYYQETQYF,TGCAGCGTCGACGAAAAAACGCGGGACAGGTACTACCAAGAGACCCAGTACTTC
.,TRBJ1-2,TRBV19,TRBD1,CASSIPGTAGVYTF,TGTGCCAGTAGTATCCCAGGGACAGCCGGGGTCTACACCTTC
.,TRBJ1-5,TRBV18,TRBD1,CASSPGRGLEPQHF,TGTGCCAGCTCACCGGGCAGGGGGCTGGAGCCCCAGCATTTT
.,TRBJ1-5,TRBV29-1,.,CSVARGIGQPQHF,TGCAGCGTTGCAAGGGGGATCGGTCAGCCCCAGCATTTT
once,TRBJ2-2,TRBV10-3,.,CAISEWGGPSRRAGELFF,.
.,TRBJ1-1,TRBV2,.,CASSPRGLGAFF,TGTGCCAGCAGTCCAAGGGGCCTGGGAGCTTTCTTT
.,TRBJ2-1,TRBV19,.,CASSQGSSYNEQFF,TGTGCCAGTTCCCAGGGGAGCTCCTACAATGAGCAGTTCTTC